This TCR beta chain was recorded in a study of blood T cells in healthy people across ages. The use of a sample-barcoded 5' primer and a J-beta primer mix characterized a second PCR of roughly 6 to 11 cycles. One entry per CDR3 protein results from TCRdb running MiXCR on the 5' RACE reads. The repertoire consists of approximately 580,000 distinct CDR3 sequences, with more than 20% occurring once and the leading ten covering 8.5% to 9.5%. The same sample was also used in a study of T cells of mothers and their children. That work contributes: For each mother, over 9 million TCR beta CDR3 reads were obtained, and for each child, roughly 2.8 million.

The receptor was derived from a boy younger than 18 in good health. The specimen was blood.

The CDR3 bases are TGTGCCAGCAGTTTAGCGGACGGGACCGGGGAGCTGTTTTTT. It encodes CASSLADGTGELFF. The chain couples TRBV27 to TRBJ2-2, with D unresolved. CDR3 length: 14 residues. Trimming pared 2 bases from V and 5 bases from J, leaving 9 bases between. Looked up from germline, CDR1 is MNHEY and CDR2 is SMNVEV (reference sequence).